The 6 T cell receptor beta chains presented below share a single source sample, sequenced in a study of blood T cell repertoires in COVID-19. Generated by immunoSEQ multiplex PCR, the TCRdb table keeps only in-frame clones and is missing some. This table holds about 160,000 clones, around 87% found once. Sample: peripheral blood. The receptors come from an older woman with COVID-19, enrolled during active disease.

The genes are TRBV27 and TRBJ1-6; TRBD1 aligns across 7 bases. The CDR3 runs 16 residues. V lost 5 bases and J lost 5; bases outside the gene matches: 9. Germline V gives CDR1 MNHEY, CDR2 SMNVEV (reference sequence). CDR3 bases: TGTGCCAGCAGTGTAACAAACAGGGGCAATAATTCACCCCTCCACTTT. Its protein is CASSVTNRGNNSPLHF.

This clone was seen a few times. The V call is TRBV7-2, the J call TRBJ2-3; D is undetermined. Per the germline V gene, CDR1 is SGHTA and CDR2 is FQGNSA. Trimming cost V 5 bases and J 0 bases, with 9 bases left between them. The length of the CDR3 is 14 residues. In DNA, the CDR3 is TGTGCCAGCAGCCCTAGTTCTAGCACAGATACGCAGTATTTT. Its translation is CASSPSSSTDTQYF.

Worth noting for this clone: This sample also contains other DNA sequences that code for the same CDR3. CDR3 coding DNA: TGTGCCAGCAGCTTGGGTACAGGATCCTACAATGAGCAGTTCTTC. It translates to CASSLGTGSYNEQFF. V usage is TRBV7-8 and J usage is TRBJ2-1; tentative D call: TRBD1 (5 bases). The CDR3 is made up of 15 amino acids. V shed 3 bases and J shed 1 base, with 10 bases lying between them. Germline CDR1 SGHVS, CDR2 FQNEAQ.

The chain links TRBV4-2 to TRBJ2-1; 13 nucleotides line up with TRBD2. The trim removed 1 base at V and 8 bases at J, leaving 5 bases unmatched. This CDR3 has 16 residues. Germline V CDR1 and CDR2: LGHNA, YNFKEQ. DNA of the CDR3: TGTGCCAGCAGCCAAGGCACTAGCGGGGGGGCAGATGAGCAGTTCTTC. It yields the protein CASSQGTSGGADEQFF.

The V call is TRBV7-9, the J call TRBJ1-6; D is ambiguous. Trimming pared 3 bases from V and 3 bases from J, leaving 6 bases between. The CDR3 covers 14 residues. Germline V CDR1 and CDR2: SEHNR, FQNEAQ (reference sequence). CDR3 amino acids: CASSFHSYNSPLHF. The CDR3 DNA is TGTGCCAGCAGCTTTCATAGCTATAATTCACCCCTCCACTTT.

CDR3: CASSSGQPATNEKLFF. Here the CDR3 DNA reads TGTGCCAGCAGCTCAGGACAGCCTGCAACTAATGAAAAACTGTTTTTT. V gene TRBV11-2 combines with J gene TRBJ1-4, with D possibly being TRBD1 (6 bases). The CDR3 loop spans 16 amino acids. The germline CDR1 and CDR2 sequences are SGHAT and FQNNGV. Trimming removed 4 bases from V and 0 bases from J, with 12 bases in between.